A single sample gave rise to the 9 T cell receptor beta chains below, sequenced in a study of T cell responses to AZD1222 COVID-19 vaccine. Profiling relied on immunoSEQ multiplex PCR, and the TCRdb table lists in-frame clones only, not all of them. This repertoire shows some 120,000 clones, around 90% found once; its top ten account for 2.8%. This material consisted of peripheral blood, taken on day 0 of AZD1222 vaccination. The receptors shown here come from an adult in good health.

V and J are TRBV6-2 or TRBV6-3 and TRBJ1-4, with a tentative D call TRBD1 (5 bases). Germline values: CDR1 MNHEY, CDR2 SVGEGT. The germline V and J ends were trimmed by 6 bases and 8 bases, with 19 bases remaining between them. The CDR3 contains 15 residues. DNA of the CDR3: TGTGCCAGCAGCGAGTGGGACCTCGACTGGGAAAAACTGTTTTTT. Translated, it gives CASSEWDLDWEKLFF.

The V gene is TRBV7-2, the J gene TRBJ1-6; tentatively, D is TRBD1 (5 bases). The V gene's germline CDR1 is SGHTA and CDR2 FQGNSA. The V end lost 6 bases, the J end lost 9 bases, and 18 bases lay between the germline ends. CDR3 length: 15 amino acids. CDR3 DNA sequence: TGTGCCAGCAGTAAAGTCGGGGGTAAGATTTCACCCCTCCACTTT. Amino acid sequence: CASSKVGGKISPLHF.

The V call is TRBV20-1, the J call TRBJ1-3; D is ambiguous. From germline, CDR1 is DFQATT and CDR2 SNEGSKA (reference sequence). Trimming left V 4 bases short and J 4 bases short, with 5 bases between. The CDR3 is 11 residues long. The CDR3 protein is CSATHGNTIYF. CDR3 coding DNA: TGCAGTGCTACCCACGGAAACACCATATATTTT.

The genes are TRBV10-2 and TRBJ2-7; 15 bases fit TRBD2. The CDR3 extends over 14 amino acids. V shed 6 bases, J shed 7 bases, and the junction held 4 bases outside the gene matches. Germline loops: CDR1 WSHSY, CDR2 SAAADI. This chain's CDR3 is CASRGLAGGGEQYF. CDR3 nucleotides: TGCGCCAGCAGGGGACTAGCGGGAGGTGGAGAGCAGTACTTC.

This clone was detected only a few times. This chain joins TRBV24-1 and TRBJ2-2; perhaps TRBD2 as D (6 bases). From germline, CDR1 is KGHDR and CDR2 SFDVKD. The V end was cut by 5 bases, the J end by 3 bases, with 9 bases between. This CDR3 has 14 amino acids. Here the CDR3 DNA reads TGTGCCACCAGTGTTGGAGGGGACACCGGGGAGCTGTTTTTT. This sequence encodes CATSVGGDTGELFF.

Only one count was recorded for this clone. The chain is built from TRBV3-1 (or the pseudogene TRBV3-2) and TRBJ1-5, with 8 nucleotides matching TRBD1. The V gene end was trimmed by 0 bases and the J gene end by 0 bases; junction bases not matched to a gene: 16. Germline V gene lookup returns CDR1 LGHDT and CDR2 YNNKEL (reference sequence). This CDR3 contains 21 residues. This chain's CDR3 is CASSQDRMATGDLYSNQPQHF. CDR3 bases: TGTGCCAGCAGCCAAGATCGAATGGCGACAGGGGATCTATATAGCAATCAGCCCCAGCATTTT.

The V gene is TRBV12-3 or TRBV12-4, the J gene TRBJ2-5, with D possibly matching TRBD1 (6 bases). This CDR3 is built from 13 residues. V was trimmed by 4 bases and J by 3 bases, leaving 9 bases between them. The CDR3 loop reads CASSYRVKETQYF. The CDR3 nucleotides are TGTGCCAGCAGTTACAGGGTTAAAGAGACCCAGTACTTC.

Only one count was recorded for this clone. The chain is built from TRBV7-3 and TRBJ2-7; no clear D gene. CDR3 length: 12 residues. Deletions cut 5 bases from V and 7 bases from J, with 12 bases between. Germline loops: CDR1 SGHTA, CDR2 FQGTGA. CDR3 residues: CASSLYGGEQYF. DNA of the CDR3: TGTGCCAGCAGCCTCTACGGTGGGGAGCAGTACTTC.

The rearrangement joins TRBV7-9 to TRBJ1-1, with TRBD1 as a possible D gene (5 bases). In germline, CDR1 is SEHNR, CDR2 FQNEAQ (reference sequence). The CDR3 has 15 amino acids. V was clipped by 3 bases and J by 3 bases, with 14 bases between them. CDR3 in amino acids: CASSFPGRGDTEAFF. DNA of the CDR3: TGTGCCAGCAGCTTCCCAGGGAGAGGGGACACTGAAGCTTTCTTT.